The sequence of this T cell receptor beta chain was determined in a study of blood T cell repertoires in COVID-19 (dated by TCRdb to about 2020). General notes on the study: Samples covering the acute and convalescent phases of COVID-19 were provided by collaborators in the United States, Italy and Spain. The dataset comprised deeply sampled blood TCRbeta repertoires from subjects exposed to, actively infected with, or recovered from COVID-19. A freely available public database, intended as a resource for researchers studying the immune response to SARS-CoV-2, is where the repertoires were released. Samples came from the ongoing ImmuneRACE study (first 160 participants) plus 1,254 subjects from 6 global collaborators. Sample metadata almost always included a de-identified subject ID, COVID-19 status, age in years and sex. The material from the prospective study consisted of cDNA or gDNA derived from T cells, B-cell-depleted T cells, or PBMCs. Where available, HLA class I and class II types were obtained from metadata supplied by the sample provider rather than from assay-based typing. The investigation overall reported the following: The quantity of clinical and demographic metadata differed by source and by participant and was supplied without curation.

TCRbeta CDR3 regions were amplified from genomic DNA by means of the immunoSEQ Assay, a bias-controlled multiplex PCR. The study's processing was this. Within the assay, amplification of reference gene primers was used to estimate how many nucleated cells each sample contained. To quantify the absolute abundance of each unique TCRbeta CDR3 rearrangement, sequence reads were collapsed and filtered. Productive Simpson clonality was computed per sample as the square root of Simpson's diversity index over productive rearrangements. TCRdb took this table from immuneACCESS and kept in-frame rearrangements with V and J called. Such tables lack part of the clones; where checked against another copy, unresolved V genes explain under half of the gap, and the rest is unexplained. V and J calls and clone size follow that table, whereas D and trimming were derived from the DNA. In this sample the table shows approximately 85,000 clones, approximately 86% of which occur a single time. 10% to 15% of the sample rests with the top ten.

Each collaborating institution followed its own protocols to collect whole blood in K2EDTA tubes. For TCRbeta analysis, collaborators shipped samples in one of three forms: frozen whole blood, isolated PBMCs, or DNA extracted from either of those sample types. CDR1 is given as MDHEN and CDR2 as SYDVKM, both from the germline V gene. The CDR3 runs 14 residues from the cysteine to the phenylalanine. Solely the CDR3 DNA is kept, with 42 bases framed from the first base. Relative to germline, V is 7 bases shorter and J is 6 bases shorter, with 15 bases between their ends. About this clone itself: Its binding antigen is unknown. There are no base qualities to consult, and no much larger clone falls within one base.

The TCR originated in a woman in her sixties or seventies with active or convalescent COVID-19. The rearranged chain carries TRBV28 and TRBJ1-4; the D gene is possibly TRBD1, with 5 bases matching. Sequencing input: peripheral blood. The CDR3 region has the sequence CASTLRGGDEKLFF. The nucleotide sequence reads TGTGCCAGCACCCTGAGGGGAGGGGATGAAAAACTGTTTTTT.